This T cell receptor (beta chain) derives from a study of T cells in Graves' hyperthyroidism and ophthalmopathy. Study findings and constraints: Ophthalmopathy was distinguished from stable hyperthyroidism by 13 V-J signatures.

Germline-derived CDR1 and CDR2 are SQVTM and ANQGSEA. The V segment lost 6 bases and the J segment 5 bases; nucleotides outside the gene matches: 13. The CDR3 spans 15 residues. The source material, RNA transcripts, was used to amplify TCR beta CDR3 regions. The HTBI primer set was used in a first-round RT-PCR of the TCR CDR3. TCRdb redid the calling of the multiplex PCR reads with MiXCR, one entry per CDR3 protein. The table lists about 570,000 distinct CDR3 sequences, 14% of them singletons. The study left out patients who had uncontrolled infection, other autoimmune disease, pregnancy or lactation. In regard to this clonotype: Its antigen is as yet unknown.

The source is a woman in her 40s with Graves' hyperthyroidism. This sequence joins TRBV29-1 and TRBJ1-2; 9 positions match TRBD1. Source material: blood. The CDR3 DNA reads TGCAGCGTAGACGAGACAGGGGGTAAAGTGTATGGCTACACCTTC. Its protein is CSVDETGGKVYGYTF.